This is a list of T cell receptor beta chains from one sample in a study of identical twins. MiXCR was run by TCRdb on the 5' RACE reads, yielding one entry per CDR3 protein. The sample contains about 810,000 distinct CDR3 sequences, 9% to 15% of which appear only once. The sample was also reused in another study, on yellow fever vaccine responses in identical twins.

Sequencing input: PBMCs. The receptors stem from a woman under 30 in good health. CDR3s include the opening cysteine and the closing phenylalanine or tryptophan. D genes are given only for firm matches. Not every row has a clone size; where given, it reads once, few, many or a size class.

CDR3 protein: CASSFRDRVYSAGELFF
CDR3 DNA: TGTGCCAGCAGCTTTCGTGACAGGGTTTATAGTGCCGGGGAGCTGTTTTTT
clone size: few
V gene: TRBV11-2
D gene: TRBD1
J gene: TRBJ2-2

CDR3 protein: CASKGGTSPTGELFF
CDR3 DNA: TGTGCCAGCAAGGGGGGGACTAGCCCCACCGGGGAGCTGTTTTTT
clone size: few
V gene: TRBV12-3/TRBV12-4
D gene: TRBD2
J gene: TRBJ2-2

CDR3 protein: CASSLGQLLSSHEQYF
CDR3 DNA: TGTGCCAGCAGCTTAGGTCAGTTGTTGAGTAGCCACGAGCAGTACTTC
clone size: few
V gene: TRBV7-8
D gene: .
J gene: TRBJ2-7

CDR3 protein: CASSQGERNQPQHF
CDR3 DNA: TGTGCCAGCAGCCAAGGGGAAAGAAATCAGCCCCAGCATTTT
clone size: many
V gene: TRBV3-1
D gene: .
J gene: TRBJ1-5

CDR3 protein: CATSRDTDRAGELFF
CDR3 DNA: TGTGCCACCAGCAGAGATACGGACAGGGCCGGGGAGCTGTTTTTT
clone size: .
V gene: TRBV15
D gene: TRBD1
J gene: TRBJ2-2

CDR3 protein: CASSPSRLLYNEQFF
CDR3 DNA: TGTGCCAGCAGCCCCTCCCGCCTGTTATACAATGAGCAGTTCTTC
clone size: many
V gene: TRBV12-3/TRBV12-4
D gene: .
J gene: TRBJ2-1

CDR3 protein: CASSSFLAAYNEQFF
CDR3 DNA: TGTGCCAGCAGTTCCTTCCTAGCGGCCTACAATGAGCAGTTCTTC
clone size: few
V gene: TRBV12-3/TRBV12-4
D gene: TRBD2
J gene: TRBJ2-1

CDR3 protein: CASDRERFGNQPQHF
CDR3 DNA: TGTGCCAGCGACAGGGAGAGATTCGGCAATCAGCCCCAGCATTTT
clone size: many
V gene: TRBV7-8
D gene: TRBD1
J gene: TRBJ1-5

CDR3 protein: CSVVEGPNSPLHF
CDR3 DNA: TGCAGCGTTGTTGAGGGGCCCAATTCACCCCTCCACTTT
clone size: few
V gene: TRBV29-1
D gene: .
J gene: TRBJ1-6

CDR3 protein: CASATPPRGRFSYEQYF
CDR3 DNA: TGTGCCAGTGCCACTCCCCCTCGAGGGAGGTTCTCCTACGAGCAGTACTTC
clone size: many
V gene: TRBV28
D gene: .
J gene: TRBJ2-7

CDR3 protein: CSVREGNTEKLFF
CDR3 DNA: TGCAGCGTCCGGGAGGGGAATACTGAAAAACTGTTTTTT
clone size: .
V gene: TRBV29-1
D gene: .
J gene: TRBJ1-4

CDR3 protein: CASTPLFLVPIYGYTF
CDR3 DNA: TGTGCCAGCACCCCCCTTTTCCTGGTTCCTATCTATGGCTACACCTTC
clone size: few
V gene: TRBV28
D gene: .
J gene: TRBJ1-2

CDR3 protein: CASRDPGGETQYF
CDR3 DNA: TGTGCCAGCAGGGACCCCGGAGGGGAGACCCAGTACTTC
clone size: many
V gene: TRBV7-2
D gene: .
J gene: TRBJ2-5

CDR3 protein: CASRTRNYEQYF
CDR3 DNA: TGTGCCAGCAGGACAAGAAACTACGAGCAGTACTTC
clone size: .
V gene: TRBV25-1
D gene: .
J gene: TRBJ2-7

CDR3 protein: CATSTLGYNEQFF
CDR3 DNA: TGTGCCACCAGCACACTAGGCTACAATGAGCAGTTCTTC
clone size: few
V gene: TRBV15
D gene: .
J gene: TRBJ2-1

CDR3 protein: CASSQGYTSYNSPLHF
CDR3 DNA: TGTGCCAGCAGCCAAGGGTATACATCCTATAATTCACCCCTCCACTTT
clone size: few
V gene: TRBV3-1
D gene: .
J gene: TRBJ1-6

CDR3 protein: CASSLELAGIETQYF
CDR3 DNA: TGCGCCAGCAGCTTGGAACTAGCGGGGATAGAGACCCAGTACTTC
clone size: .
V gene: TRBV5-1
D gene: TRBD2
J gene: TRBJ2-5

CDR3 protein: CASSLEGGTYTGELFF
CDR3 DNA: TGTGCCAGCAGCTTAGAAGGCGGGACCTACACCGGGGAGCTGTTTTTT
clone size: .
V gene: TRBV7-8
D gene: .
J gene: TRBJ2-2

CDR3 protein: CASSRQGPYNSPLHF
CDR3 DNA: TGTGCCAGCAGCCGGCAGGGTCCCTATAATTCACCCCTCCACTTT
clone size: .
V gene: TRBV6-1
D gene: .
J gene: TRBJ1-6

CDR3 protein: CASSLDRGAYEQYF
CDR3 DNA: TGTGCCAGCAGCTTAGACAGGGGAGCCTACGAGCAGTACTTC
clone size: many
V gene: TRBV11-3
D gene: .
J gene: TRBJ2-7

CDR3 protein: CSALPLAGTSNEQFF
CDR3 DNA: TGCAGTGCTCTCCCGCTAGCGGGAACCTCCAATGAGCAGTTCTTC
clone size: few
V gene: TRBV20-1
D gene: TRBD2
J gene: TRBJ2-1

CDR3 protein: CASSADSLEETQYF
CDR3 DNA: TGCGCCAGCAGTGCAGACAGCCTGGAAGAGACCCAGTACTTC
clone size: few
V gene: TRBV10-2
D gene: .
J gene: TRBJ2-5

CDR3 protein: CASSLKRVSNNEQFF
CDR3 DNA: TGTGCCAGCAGCTTAAAGCGTGTGAGCAACAATGAGCAGTTCTTC
clone size: many
V gene: TRBV7-8
D gene: .
J gene: TRBJ2-1

CDR3 protein: CATRETGAGTEAFF
CDR3 DNA: TGTGCCACCAGGGAGACAGGGGCAGGGACTGAAGCTTTCTTT
clone size: .
V gene: TRBV24-1
D gene: TRBD1
J gene: TRBJ1-1

CDR3 protein: CASRPTGRENTEAFF
CDR3 DNA: TGTGCCAGCAGACCAACAGGGAGGGAGAACACTGAAGCTTTCTTT
clone size: many
V gene: TRBV12-3/TRBV12-4
D gene: .
J gene: TRBJ1-1

CDR3 protein: CASSPGGGTTPDTQYF
CDR3 DNA: TGTGCCAGCAGCCCGGGTGGGGGGACAACTCCAGATACGCAGTATTTT
clone size: once
V gene: TRBV28
D gene: .
J gene: TRBJ2-3

CDR3 protein: CASSPYTGASTDTQYF
CDR3 DNA: TGTGCCAGCTCACCATATACAGGGGCCAGCACAGATACGCAGTATTTT
clone size: few
V gene: TRBV18
D gene: TRBD1
J gene: TRBJ2-3

CDR3 protein: CASSLSAGGSQETQYF
CDR3 DNA: TGTGCCAGCAGCTTAAGTGCTGGCGGGAGCCAAGAGACCCAGTACTTC
clone size: few
V gene: TRBV7-9
D gene: TRBD2
J gene: TRBJ2-5

CDR3 protein: CASNGLAGPGELFF
CDR3 DNA: TGTGCCAGCAACGGACTAGCGGGTCCCGGGGAGCTGTTTTTT
clone size: few
V gene: TRBV2
D gene: TRBD2
J gene: TRBJ2-2

CDR3 protein: CASSLSPYSGRPGELFF
CDR3 DNA: TGTGCCAGCAGCTTAAGCCCCTATAGCGGGAGACCCGGGGAGCTGTTTTTT
clone size: few
V gene: TRBV7-3
D gene: TRBD2
J gene: TRBJ2-2

CDR3 protein: CASSLTQGWGTDTQYF
CDR3 DNA: TGTGCCAGCAGTTTAACTCAGGGATGGGGAACAGATACGCAGTATTTT
clone size: .
V gene: TRBV12-3/TRBV12-4
D gene: .
J gene: TRBJ2-3

CDR3 protein: CATSDSGTGGTEAFF
CDR3 DNA: TGTGCCACCAGTGACTCTGGGACAGGGGGCACTGAAGCTTTCTTT
clone size: .
V gene: TRBV24-1
D gene: TRBD1
J gene: TRBJ1-1

CDR3 protein: CASSSTPSSGRKETQYF
CDR3 DNA: TGTGCCAGCAGTTCTACCCCCTCGAGCGGAAGAAAAGAGACCCAGTACTTC
clone size: .
V gene: TRBV27
D gene: .
J gene: TRBJ2-5